The sequence of this T cell receptor beta chain was determined in a study of CD8 T cells in ankylosing spondylitis. Study observations and caveats: A motif in TCR beta, a set of about eight highly homologous variants, appeared characteristic of ankylosing spondylitis blood. Significant enrichment of disease-linked clones was reported in matched ankylosing spondylitis synovial fluid.

TCRdb passed the 5' RACE reads through MiXCR, listing each CDR3 protein once. The repertoire has a few hundred thousand distinct CDR3 sequences, roughly 10% of them found once; the top ten carry 20% to 25%. This clonotype showed up many times. Its cognate antigen is unknown. Germline lookup yields CDR1 DFQATT and CDR2 SNEGSKA (reference sequence). The CDR3 spans 13 residues. V was pared by 0 bases and J by 2 bases, with 7 bases between. The clonotype originates from a male donor with ankylosing spondylitis or in good health (not recorded which). Sequenced sample: blood, either unsorted or a sorted T cell fraction (not recorded which). This chain links TRBV20-1 with TRBJ2-5; no reliable D call. The CDR3: CSARDAGQETQYF. DNA of the CDR3: TGCAGTGCTAGAGATGCAGGACAAGAGACCCAGTACTTC.